This T cell receptor (beta chain) was retrieved from a study of CD8 T cells in ankylosing spondylitis. TCRdb called the 5' RACE reads again in MiXCR, with one record for every CDR3 protein. Found here are 25,000 to 35,000 distinct CDR3 sequences, around 5.2% of them singletons; the top ten hold over 1.5%. Concerning this clonotype itself: Its antigen is not identified.

General study points: Fewer than 10 highly homologous variants made up a TCR beta motif that seemed to typify ankylosing spondylitis blood. In synovial fluid and blood from reactive arthritis, some motif variants were previously reported. Disease-linked clones proved CD8+ and comparatively uncommon in peripheral blood.

Per germline, CDR1 SGDLS and CDR2 YYNGEE. This CDR3 contains 14 residues. V lost 4 bases, J lost 7 bases, and 8 bases stayed unmatched. V is TRBV9 and J is TRBJ2-1; TRBD2 aligns across 7 bases. Sequenced material: blood, either unsorted or a sorted T cell fraction (not recorded which). The clonotype comes from a female donor with ankylosing spondylitis or in good health (not recorded which). The CDR3 DNA reads as TGTGCCAGCAGCCGTCCGGGAGCGGGAAATGAGCAGTTCTTC. Translated, it gives CASSRPGAGNEQFF.